The 29 T cell receptor beta chains given below trace back to one sample, sequenced in a study of cytomegalovirus exposure and HLA in healthy donors. The PCR was carried out with 60 Vbeta primers and 13 Jbeta primers. Profiled with immunoSEQ multiplex PCR; TCRdb holds only in-frame clones, not every one. Here the sample spans some 40,000 clones, about 70% being singletons. The sequencing input was PBMCs. These receptors originate from a middle-aged man in good health and CMV-seronegative.

The rearrangement uses TRBV28 and TRBJ1-1; D unclear. Germline CDR1 MDHEN, CDR2 SYDVKM. The CDR3 sequence is 15 residues long. Deletions cut 2 bases from V and 0 bases from J, with 10 bases between. CDR3: CASSLEGRMNTEAFF. CDR3 coding DNA: TGTGCCAGCAGTTTAGAAGGCAGGATGAACACTGAAGCTTTCTTT.

The chain is built from TRBV7-8 and TRBJ1-5, with 9 bases fitting TRBD1. The CDR3 runs 14 residues. Germline V gene sequence: CDR1 SGHVS, CDR2 FQNEAQ. The junction had 6 bases not matched to a gene; V was cut back by 5 bases and J by 7 bases. The DNA for the CDR3 is TGTGCCAGCAGCAAACAGGGGGCGCACCAGCCCCAGCATTTT. Its protein is CASSKQGAHQPQHF.

This chain's CDR3 is CASNGGYSNQPQHF. The DNA for the CDR3 is TGTGCCAGCAATGGCGGGTATAGCAATCAGCCCCAGCATTTT. The chain is built from TRBV2 and TRBJ1-5; D is unresolved. Germline V gene data show CDR1 as SNHLY and CDR2 as FYNNEI. CDR3 length equals 14 residues. V was pared by 7 bases and J by 0 bases, with 10 bases between.

The rearrangement joins TRBV30 to TRBJ1-6, with D hard to call. Germline values: CDR1 GTSNPN, CDR2 SVGIG (reference sequence). The length of the CDR3 is 13 residues. V was shortened by 4 bases and J by 6 bases, with 10 bases between the two germline ends. In nucleotides, the CDR3 is TGTGCCTGGATGGGAGTGGCTAATTCACCCCTCCACTTT. Its protein product is CAWMGVANSPLHF.

The chain is built from TRBV19 and TRBJ2-1, with D perhaps matching TRBD1 (6 bases). The CDR3 runs to 15 residues. Germline values: CDR1 LNHDA, CDR2 SQIVND (reference sequence). The ends were cut back, 1 base at V and 6 bases at J, with 13 bases in the middle. Written as DNA, the CDR3 is TGTGCCAGTAGTATAGTACAGGGTGTAGCCAATGAGCAGTTCTTC. Translating it yields CASSIVQGVANEQFF.

The chain combines TRBV29-1 with TRBJ2-2; D gene unclear. The CDR3 has 13 amino acids. The germline CDR1 and CDR2 sequences are SQVTM and ANQGSEA. Trimming stripped 3 bases from V and 0 bases from J, with 5 bases between. CDR3 sequence reads: CSVEAPNTGELFF. The CDR3 bases are TGCAGCGTTGAGGCACCGAACACCGGGGAGCTGTTTTTT.

The genes are TRBV6-6 and TRBJ2-7, with D tentatively TRBD2 (6 bases). Trimming removed 2 bases from V and 4 bases from J, with 9 bases in between. From germline, CDR1 is MNHNY and CDR2 SVGAGI (reference sequence). The CDR3 loop spans 13 amino acids. The CDR3 DNA reads as TGTGCCAGCAGTTACATCCGGGGGTACGAGCAGTACTTC. Amino acids: CASSYIRGYEQYF.

This clone was detected a few times. The J gene is TRBJ1-1, the V gene TRBV29-1, with D maybe TRBD1 (6 bases). The germline V gene encodes CDR1 SQVTM and CDR2 ANQGSEA. Trimming removed 6 bases from V and 2 bases from J, with 13 bases in between. CDR3 length: 13 amino acids. CDR3 bases: TGCAGCGTGGGGAGAGGGGGAAACACTGAAGCTTTCTTT. It codes for CSVGRGGNTEAFF.

This chain links TRBV19 with TRBJ1-5; TRBD1 aligns across 7 bases. V lost 6 bases, J lost 3 bases, and 5 bases stayed unmatched. The CDR3 is 14 residues long. Germline-derived CDR1 and CDR2 are LNHDA and SQIVND (reference sequence). The CDR3 region is CASSTGVDNQPQHF. The CDR3 region has the DNA TGTGCCAGTAGCACAGGGGTGGACAATCAGCCCCAGCATTTT. The full variable domain, rest sourced from reference TRBV19 and TRBJ1-5, is DGGITQSPKYLFRKEGQNVTLSCEQNLNHDAMYWYRQDPGQGLRLIYYSQIVNDFQKGDIAEGYSVSREKKESFPLTVTSAQKNPTAFYLCASSTGVDNQPQHFGDGTRLSIL.

The chain is built from TRBV19 and TRBJ2-1; D might be TRBD1 (6 bases). V shed 11 bases and J shed 9 bases, with 20 bases lying between them. CDR3 size: 13 residues. Per germline, CDR1 LNHDA and CDR2 SQIVND (reference sequence). The CDR3 DNA sequence: TGTGCCGCAGGGGACCGAATGATCGTTGAGCAGTTCTTC. The encoded protein is CAAGDRMIVEQFF.

The chain is built from TRBV4-1 and TRBJ1-2, with a tentative D call TRBD1 (6 bases). V was pared by 1 base and J by 5 bases, with 17 bases between. The CDR3 loop spans 16 amino acids. Germline V gene data show CDR1 as MGHRA and CDR2 as YSYEKL. The CDR3: CASSQVAGGVDYGYTF. CDR3 bases: TGCGCCAGCAGCCAAGTTGCGGGGGGCGTAGATTATGGCTACACCTTC.

The chain joins TRBV27 to TRBJ2-7, with D hard to call. Germline V lookup: CDR1 MNHEY, CDR2 SMNVEV (reference sequence). Trimming took 2 bases from V and 5 from J, leaving 10 bases between them. The CDR3 consists of 13 residues. CDR3 sequence (DNA): TGTGCCAGCAGTTTAAACAGTCAGGACGAGCAGTACTTC. Its translation is CASSLNSQDEQYF.

The V call is TRBV27, the J call TRBJ1-2, with a tentative D call TRBD1 (6 bases). Germline CDR1 reads MNHEY; CDR2 reads SMNVEV (reference sequence). The V gene lost 2 bases and the J gene lost 5 bases, with 12 bases spanning the gap. This CDR3 is 14 amino acids long. Here the CDR3 DNA reads TGTGCCAGCAGTTTAGGTGGGGGCGAGTATGGCTACACCTTC. Translated, it gives CASSLGGGEYGYTF.

The chain has TRBV28 and TRBJ2-3; 7 nucleotides match TRBD2. Looked up from germline, CDR1 is MDHEN and CDR2 is SYDVKM. Trimming took 5 bases from V and 1 from J; bases not matched to a gene: 6. CDR3 length equals 15 residues. The CDR3: CASSDPTSRTDTQYF. Written as DNA, the CDR3 is TGTGCCAGCAGTGACCCGACTAGCCGCACAGATACGCAGTATTTT.

J is TRBJ2-7 and V is TRBV4-1, with 9 bases lining up with TRBD2. The germline gives CDR1 MGHRA, CDR2 YSYEKL. V was pared by 5 bases and J by 5 bases, with 7 bases of the junction left unmatched. This CDR3 comprises 14 residues. The CDR3 here is CASSILAGIDEQYF. The CDR3 coding sequence is TGCGCCAGCAGCATCCTAGCGGGGATCGACGAGCAGTACTTC.

The chain has TRBV9 and TRBJ2-2, with D unresolved. CDR3 length: 11 amino acids. The V end lost 5 bases, the J end lost 5 bases, and 4 bases lay between the germline ends. CDR1 SGDLS and CDR2 YYNGEE come from the germline V gene. The CDR3 protein is CASSRTGELFF. The CDR3 DNA reads as TGTGCCAGCAGTCGTACCGGGGAGCTGTTTTTT. Combining the CDR3 with reference TRBV9 and TRBJ2-2 gives the whole variable domain DSGVTQTPKHLITATGQRVTLRCSPRSGDLSVYWYQQSLDQGLQFLIQYYNGEERAKGNILERFSAQQFPDLHSELNLSSLELGDSALYFCASSRTGELFFGEGSRLTVL.

The chain combines TRBV30 with TRBJ1-4, with D perhaps matching TRBD1 (6 bases). From germline, CDR1 is GTSNPN and CDR2 SVGIG (reference sequence). CDR3 length: 15 residues. The germline V and J ends were trimmed by 5 bases and 2 bases, with 15 bases remaining between them. This CDR3 reads CAWDHGTWTNEKLFF. CDR3 DNA sequence: TGTGCCTGGGATCATGGGACATGGACTAATGAAAAACTGTTTTTT.

CDR3 coding DNA: TGTGCCTGGAGTACAGGGTCTCAAGAGACCCAGTACTTC. This translates into CAWSTGSQETQYF. This chain connects TRBV30 to TRBJ2-5; possible D gene TRBD1, 6 bases. The germline CDR1 and CDR2 sequences are GTSNPN and SVGIG (reference sequence). The V end was cut by 2 bases, the J end by 2 bases, with 9 bases between. The CDR3 has 13 residues.

V and J are TRBV7-8 and TRBJ1-2; TRBD1 agrees at 9 bases. The CDR3 is 15 residues long. CDR1 and CDR2 from the germline V gene are SGHVS and FQNEAQ. The V gene end was trimmed by 5 bases and the J gene end by 1 base; junction bases not matched to a gene: 5. The CDR3 bases are TGTGCCAGCAGCCTACAGGGGGCGAGTAACTATGGCTACACCTTC. Protein: CASSLQGASNYGYTF.

The CDR3 is CASSPSGGGTEAFF. In DNA, the CDR3 is TGCGCCAGCAGCCCCTCGGGGGGAGGCACTGAAGCTTTCTTT. The rearrangement links TRBV4-3 to TRBJ1-1; TRBD1 is a possible D gene (5 bases). Germline V gene lookup returns CDR1 LGHNA and CDR2 YSLEER. This CDR3 contains 14 residues. Trimming removed 4 bases from V and 4 bases from J, with 13 bases in between.

The chain couples TRBV9 to TRBJ1-1; the match to TRBD1 covers 7 bases. The CDR3 runs 15 residues. J was trimmed by 3 bases and V by 4 bases; bases with no gene match: 9. Germline V CDR1 and CDR2: SGDLS, YYNGEE. CDR3 nucleotide sequence: TGTGCCAGCAGCCCCCGGACAGGTGGGGACACTGAAGCTTTCTTT. Protein: CASSPRTGGDTEAFF.

This clone was counted a few times. The chain combines TRBV14 with TRBJ1-2; D is ambiguous. Per the germline V gene, CDR1 is SGHDN and CDR2 is FVKESK. Trimming removed 1 base at V and 8 bases at J, with 11 bases between. This CDR3 has 13 amino acids. This chain's CDR3 is CASSQGEAAGYTF. In nucleotides, the CDR3 is TGTGCCAGCAGCCAAGGTGAGGCCGCGGGCTACACCTTC.

This clone has a handful of counts. The rearrangement uses TRBV9 and TRBJ2-5; 8 bases fit TRBD2. Per germline, CDR1 SGDLS and CDR2 YYNGEE. The CDR3 covers 17 residues. The trim removed 4 bases at V and 3 bases at J, leaving 14 bases unmatched. The CDR3 DNA sequence: TGTGCCAGCAGCTCCGGGGGGTTACTAGCGGACAAAGAGACCCAGTACTTC. Translation: CASSSGGLLADKETQYF.

The V call is TRBV6-5, the J call TRBJ2-2; 8 bases line up with TRBD1. The trim removed 6 bases at V and 4 bases at J, leaving 4 bases unmatched. Germline V lookup: CDR1 MNHEY, CDR2 SVGAGI. This CDR3 spans 14 amino acids. The CDR3 protein is CASRPGGTTGELFF. The DNA of the CDR3 is TGTGCCAGCAGGCCAGGGGGCACCACCGGGGAGCTGTTTTTT.

This rearrangement joins TRBV4-1 to TRBJ2-7, with 7 bases aligning to TRBD1. Trimming cost V 4 bases and J 0 bases; bases outside gene matches: 6. Germline-derived CDR1 and CDR2 are MGHRA and YSYEKL. This CDR3 has 15 amino acids. CDR3 sequence (DNA): TGCGCCAGCAGCCCCCGGGACAGTAGCTCCTACGAGCAGTACTTC. This gives the protein CASSPRDSSSYEQYF.

This clone came up a few times. The chain carries TRBV7-6 and TRBJ2-7, with D perhaps TRBD2 (5 bases). V was clipped by 1 base and J by 2 bases, with 6 bases between them. Germline V gives CDR1 SGHVS, CDR2 FNYEAQ. This CDR3 comprises 13 residues. The CDR3 nucleotides read TGTGCCAGCAGCTTAGGGGAGCCCTACGAGCAGTACTTC. Translating it yields CASSLGEPYEQYF.

This chain connects TRBV9 to TRBJ2-7, with 8 bases fitting TRBD2. The germline gives CDR1 SGDLS, CDR2 YYNGEE. V was clipped by 4 bases and J by 5 bases; unmatched bases: 11. The CDR3 length is 15 residues. As DNA, the CDR3 is TGTGCCAGCAGCCCCCGCCCCGGGGGGGCCAACGAGCAGTACTTC. This sequence encodes CASSPRPGGANEQYF. Looking up the rest from reference TRBV9 and TRBJ2-7 gives the full variable domain: DSGVTQTPKHLITATGQRVTLRCSPRSGDLSVYWYQQSLDQGLQFLIQYYNGEERAKGNILERFSAQQFPDLHSELNLSSLELGDSALYFCASSPRPGGANEQYFGPGTRLTVT.

The rearrangement uses TRBV19 and TRBJ2-1, with 10 nucleotides matching TRBD1. The germline CDR1 and CDR2 sequences are LNHDA and SQIVND (reference sequence). Trimming cost V 6 bases and J 3 bases; bases outside gene matches: 2. There are 14 residues in the CDR3. The CDR3 sequence is CASSGQGDYNEQFF. CDR3 DNA: TGTGCCAGTAGCGGACAGGGGGACTACAATGAGCAGTTCTTC.

This clone was seen a handful of times. The V gene is TRBV6-5, the J gene TRBJ1-1, with D perhaps TRBD1 (6 bases). The CDR3 extends over 15 amino acids. The V end lost 5 bases, the J end lost 2 bases, and 15 bases lay between the germline ends. CDR1 MNHEY and CDR2 SVGAGI come from the germline V gene. This CDR3 reads CASSADRLKNTEAFF. In DNA form, the CDR3 reads TGTGCCAGCAGTGCTGACAGGTTAAAAAACACTGAAGCTTTCTTT.